The 2 T cell receptor beta chains below all came from one sample that was sequenced in a study of blood T cell repertoires in COVID-19. The protocol was immunoSEQ multiplex PCR, while the TCRdb copy is restricted to in-frame clones and leaves out a portion. The sample lists a few hundred thousand clones, about 84% seen once, with more than 9% in the top ten. Sequencing was done on a sample of peripheral blood. The origin of the receptors is a man older than 75 with acute or convalescent COVID-19.

J is TRBJ2-2 and V is TRBV5-4; TRBD2 agrees at 12 bases. The CDR3 runs 16 residues. Trimming took 4 bases from V and 4 from J; bases not matched to a gene: 5. The germline V gene encodes CDR1 SGHNT and CDR2 YYREEE (reference sequence). CDR3 in DNA: TGTGCCAGCAGCACCCGGACTAGCGGGGTCACCGGGGAGCTGTTTTTT. It specifies CASSTRTSGVTGELFF.

The chain couples TRBV5-8 to TRBJ1-1; D is unresolved. This CDR3 has 14 amino acids. V was clipped by 0 bases and J by 0 bases, with 6 bases between them. The germline V gene has CDR1 SGHTS and CDR2 YDEGEE. The CDR3 here is CASSLGHMNTEAFF. In DNA form, the CDR3 reads TGTGCCAGCAGCTTGGGCCACATGAACACTGAAGCTTTCTTT.